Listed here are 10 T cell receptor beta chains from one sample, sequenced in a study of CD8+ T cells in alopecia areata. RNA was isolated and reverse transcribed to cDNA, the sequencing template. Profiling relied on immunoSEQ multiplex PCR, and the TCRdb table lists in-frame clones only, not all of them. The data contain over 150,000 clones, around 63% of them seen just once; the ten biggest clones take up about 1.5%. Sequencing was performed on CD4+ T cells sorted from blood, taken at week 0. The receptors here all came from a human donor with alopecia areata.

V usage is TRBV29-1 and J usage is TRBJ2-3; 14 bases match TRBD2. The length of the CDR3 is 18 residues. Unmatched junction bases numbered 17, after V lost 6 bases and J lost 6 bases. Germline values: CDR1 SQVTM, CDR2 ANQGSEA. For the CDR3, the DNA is TGCAGCGTCGGCTCTTCGGGACTAGCGGGGGTAGGTGCGGATACGCAGTATTTT. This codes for CSVGSSGLAGVGADTQYF.

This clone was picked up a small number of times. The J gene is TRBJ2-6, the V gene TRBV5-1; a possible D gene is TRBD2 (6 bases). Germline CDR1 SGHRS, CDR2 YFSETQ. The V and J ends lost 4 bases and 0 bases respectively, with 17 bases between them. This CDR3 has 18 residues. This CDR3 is CASSGDGGPPSGANVLTF. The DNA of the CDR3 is TGCGCCAGCAGCGGGGATGGAGGGCCACCCTCTGGGGCCAACGTCCTGACTTTC.

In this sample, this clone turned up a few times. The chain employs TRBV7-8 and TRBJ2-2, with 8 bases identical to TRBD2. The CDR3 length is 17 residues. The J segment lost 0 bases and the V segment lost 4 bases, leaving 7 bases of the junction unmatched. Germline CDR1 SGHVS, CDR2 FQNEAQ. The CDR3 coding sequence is TGTGCCAGCAGCTCGGGAGGGGGGCCCGCGAACACCGGGGAGCTGTTTTTT. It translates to CASSSGGGPANTGELFF.

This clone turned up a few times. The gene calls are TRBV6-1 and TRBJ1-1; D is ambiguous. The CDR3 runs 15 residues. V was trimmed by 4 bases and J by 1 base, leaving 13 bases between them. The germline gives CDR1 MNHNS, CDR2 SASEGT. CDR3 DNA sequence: TGTGCCAGCAGTGCATTAGTCGGAGGGAACACTGAAGCTTTCTTT. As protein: CASSALVGGNTEAFF.

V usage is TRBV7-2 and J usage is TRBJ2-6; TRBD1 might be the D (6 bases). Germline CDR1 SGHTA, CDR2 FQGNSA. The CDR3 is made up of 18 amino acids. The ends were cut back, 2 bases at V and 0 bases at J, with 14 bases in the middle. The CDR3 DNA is TGTGCCAGCAGCTTAACATGGCAGGGGACCTCTGGGGCCAACGTCCTGACTTTC. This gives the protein CASSLTWQGTSGANVLTF.

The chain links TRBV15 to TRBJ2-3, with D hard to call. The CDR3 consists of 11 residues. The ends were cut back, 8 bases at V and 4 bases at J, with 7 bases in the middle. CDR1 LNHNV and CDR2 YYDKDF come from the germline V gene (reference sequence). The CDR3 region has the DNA TGTGCCACCGGTCGAGCAGATACGCAGTATTTT. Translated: CATGRADTQYF.

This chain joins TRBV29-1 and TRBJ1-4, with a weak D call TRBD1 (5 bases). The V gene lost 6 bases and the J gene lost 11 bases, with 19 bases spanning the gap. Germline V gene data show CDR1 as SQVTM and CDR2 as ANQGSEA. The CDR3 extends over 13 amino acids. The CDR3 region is CSVSPGQGSKLFF. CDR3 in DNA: TGCAGCGTCTCTCCTGGACAAGGGTCGAAACTGTTTTTT.

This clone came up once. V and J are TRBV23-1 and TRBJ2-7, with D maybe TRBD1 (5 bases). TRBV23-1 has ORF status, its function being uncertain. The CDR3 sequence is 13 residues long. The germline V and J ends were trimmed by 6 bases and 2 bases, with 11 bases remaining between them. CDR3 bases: TGCGCCAGCAGACAGACAGTCCCCTACGAGCAGTACTTC. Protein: CASRQTVPYEQYF.

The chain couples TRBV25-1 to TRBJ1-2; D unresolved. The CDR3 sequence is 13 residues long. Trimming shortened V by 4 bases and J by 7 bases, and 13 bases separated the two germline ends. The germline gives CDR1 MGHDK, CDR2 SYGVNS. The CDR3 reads CASSGLWRAGYTF. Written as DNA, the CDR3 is TGTGCCAGCAGTGGACTATGGAGGGCTGGCTACACCTTC.

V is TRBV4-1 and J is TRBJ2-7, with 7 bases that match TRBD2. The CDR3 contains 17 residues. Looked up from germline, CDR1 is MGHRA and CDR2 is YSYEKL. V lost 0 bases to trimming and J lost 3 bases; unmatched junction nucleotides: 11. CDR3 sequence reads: CASSQDLGTKYYYEQYF. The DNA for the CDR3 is TGCGCCAGCAGCCAAGACCTCGGGACTAAGTACTACTACGAGCAGTACTTC.